This is a list of T cell receptor beta chains from one sample in a study of blood T cell repertoires in COVID-19. Clones were read by immunoSEQ multiplex PCR, and TCRdb kept only the in-frame ones, dropping some. The sample records tens of thousands of clones, about nine tenths being singletons. The specimen sequenced was peripheral blood. These receptors came from a man between 60 and 75 years old with active COVID-19. The CDR3 runs from the conserved cysteine through the conserved F or W. D genes are given only for firm matches. Rows may omit the clone size; those that give it use once, few, many or a size class.

V gene	D gene	J gene	clone size	CDR3 protein	CDR3 DNA
TRBV5-1	TRBD1	TRBJ1-1	-	CASSGRQGGNTEAFF	TGCGCCAGCAGCGGCCGACAGGGTGGGAACACTGAAGCTTTCTTT
TRBV11-3	TRBD1	TRBJ2-2	-	CASSSGGHGELFF	TGTGCCAGCAGCTCAGGGGGCCACGGGGAGCTGTTTTTT
TRBV27	-	TRBJ1-2	-	CASSLSVGQSFYGYTF	TGTGCCAGCAGTTTATCGGTCGGACAGAGCTTTTATGGCTACACCTTC
TRBV9	TRBD2	TRBJ2-1	-	CASSVAWGGGPSDEQFF	TGTGCCAGCAGCGTAGCTTGGGGGGGAGGGCCCTCGGATGAGCAGTTCTTC
TRBV12-3/TRBV12-4	-	TRBJ1-1	-	CASSLLREAFF	TGTGCCAGCAGTTTACTACGGGAAGCTTTCTTT
TRBV4-2	-	TRBJ2-7	few	CASSQGQYYEQYF	TGTGCCAGCAGCCAAGGACAGTACTACGAGCAGTACTTC
TRBV6-5	-	TRBJ1-1	-	CASSKTENTEAFF	TGTGCCAGCAGTAAGACAGAGAACACTGAAGCTTTCTTT
TRBV5-4	TRBD2	TRBJ2-7	-	CASSYPGTSGSCCEQYF	TGTGCCAGCAGCTATCCCGGGACTAGCGGGAGCTGTTGCGAGCAGTACTTC
TRBV5-8	-	TRBJ2-3	-	CASSLGLVVGSTDTQYF	TGTGCCAGCAGCTTGGGGCTGGTAGTCGGGAGTACAGATACGCAGTATTTT
TRBV7-2	TRBD1	TRBJ2-1	-	CASSPTIGQASSYNEQFF	TGTGCCAGCAGCCCGACCATCGGACAGGCGAGCTCCTACAATGAGCAGTTCTTC
TRBV5-4	TRBD2	TRBJ2-3	-	CASSLREREGTDTQYF	TGTGCCAGCAGCTTGAGGGAGCGGGAGGGCACAGATACGCAGTATTTT
TRBV5-6	TRBD1	TRBJ1-5	-	CASSLRTGSNQPQHF	TGTGCCAGCAGCCTAAGGACAGGGAGCAATCAGCCCCAGCATTTT
TRBV5-1	TRBD1	TRBJ2-7	once	CASSLGQGAYEQYF	TGCGCCAGCAGCTTGGGCCAGGGGGCCTACGAGCAGTACTTC
TRBV14	-	TRBJ2-3	-	CASSNLGNTQYF	TGTGCCAGCAGCAACCTAGGTAATACGCAGTATTTT
TRBV2	TRBD2	TRBJ2-7	-	CASQLAGREQYF	TGTGCCAGCCAGCTAGCGGGAAGGGAACAGTACTTC
TRBV10-1	TRBD2	TRBJ2-3	-	CASSESSTSGSGSDTQYF	TGCGCCAGCAGTGAGTCGTCAACTAGCGGGAGTGGTTCAGATACGCAGTATTTT